The source of this TCR beta chain is a study of PD-1 blockade in classical Hodgkin lymphoma. General observations from the study: Patients who initiated nivolumab within 1 year of ASCT were excluded.

Unmatched junction bases numbered 11, after V lost 8 bases and J lost 3 bases. The CDR3 extends over 15 amino acids. The germline V gene encodes CDR1 SQVTM and CDR2 ANQGSEA. Details on this clone: Its antigen is not known.

Profiled with immunoSEQ multiplex PCR; TCRdb holds only in-frame clones, not every one. The sample has 40,000 or so clones, about 90% seen once. No patient escaped relapse after autologous stem cell transplantation, and brentuximab vedotin exposure varied. The chain couples TRBV29-1 to TRBJ2-3, with 10 bases that match TRBD1. The sequence was collected from a human donor with classical Hodgkin lymphoma. Material: peripheral blood mononuclear cells (PBMCs), obtained at baseline. The CDR3 loop reads CSLSRTGGRTDTQYF. The CDR3 coding sequence is TGCAGCCTTTCGCGGACAGGGGGAAGGACAGATACGCAGTATTTT.